This T cell receptor beta chain was sequenced for a study of cytomegalovirus exposure and HLA in healthy donors. CDR3 length equals 14 residues. Germline values: CDR1 PRHDT, CDR2 FYEKMQ (reference sequence). The J segment lost 1 base and the V segment lost 3 bases, leaving 2 bases of the junction unmatched. This clone was observed once. The PCR made use of 60 Vbeta and 13 Jbeta primers. This table comes from immunoSEQ multiplex PCR, and its TCRdb copy is limited to in-frame clones, with some not included. The sample records approximately 150,000 clones, about 75% being singletons. Sequencing input: PBMCs. This rearrangement joins TRBV13 to TRBJ2-5; TRBD1 matches at 7 bases. This sequence was found in a man aged 35 to 55 in good health and CMV-seronegative. CDR3 region: CASSLRTGQETQYF. CDR3 bases: TGTGCCAGCAGCTTGAGGACAGGCCAAGAGACCCAGTACTTC.